The clone carrying this TCR beta chain was detected only a few times. This sample includes further DNA sequences coding for the same CDR3. The data are from a study of blood T cell repertoires in COVID-19. The overall study: PBMCs, B-cell-depleted T cells, or T cells provided the cDNA or gDNA that made up the material.

Assay used: immunoSEQ multiplex PCR; TCRdb lists only in-frame clones, some missing. Of some 150,000 clones in the sample, 80% to 90% were seen once. J gave up 0 bases and V 6 bases, and 8 bases lay outside the gene matches. The germline V gene encodes CDR1 SGHTA and CDR2 FQGNSA. This CDR3 contains 16 residues. This TCR derives from a man between 50 and 59 years old who had recovered from COVID-19. The sequencing sample was made of peripheral blood. V and J are TRBV7-2 and TRBJ2-1, with 7 bases identical to TRBD2. This CDR3 reads CASSPFGGSSYNEQFF. The CDR3 region has the DNA TGTGCCAGCAGTCCCTTCGGGGGGAGCTCCTACAATGAGCAGTTCTTC.